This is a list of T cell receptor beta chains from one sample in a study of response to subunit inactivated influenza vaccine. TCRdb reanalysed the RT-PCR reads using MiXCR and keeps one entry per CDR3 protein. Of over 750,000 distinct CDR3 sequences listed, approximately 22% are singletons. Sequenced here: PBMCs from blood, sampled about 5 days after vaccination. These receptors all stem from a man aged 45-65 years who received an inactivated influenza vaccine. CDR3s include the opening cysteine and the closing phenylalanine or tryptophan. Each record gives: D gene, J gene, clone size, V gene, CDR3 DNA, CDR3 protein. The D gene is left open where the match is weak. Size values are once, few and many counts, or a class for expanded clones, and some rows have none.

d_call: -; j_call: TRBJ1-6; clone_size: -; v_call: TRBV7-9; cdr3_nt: TGTGCCAGCATCCATTCCAACGAGGGGAATTCACCCCTCCACTTT; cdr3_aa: CASIHSNEGNSPLHF
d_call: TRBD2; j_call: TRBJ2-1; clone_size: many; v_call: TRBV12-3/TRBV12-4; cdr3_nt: TGTGCCAGCAGTCTATCGTCGGGGGGTGTTAACAATGAGCAGTTCTTC; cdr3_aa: CASSLSSGGVNNEQFF
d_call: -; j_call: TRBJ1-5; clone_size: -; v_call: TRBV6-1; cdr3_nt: TGTGCCAGCGCTCTAATGGTAGGGGGGTATCAGCCCCAGCATTTT; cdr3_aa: CASALMVGGYQPQHF
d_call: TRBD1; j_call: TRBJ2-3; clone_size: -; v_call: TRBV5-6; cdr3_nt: TGTGCCAGCAGCTTGGGGGACAGGGGGACAGATACGCAGTATTTT; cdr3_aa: CASSLGDRGTDTQYF
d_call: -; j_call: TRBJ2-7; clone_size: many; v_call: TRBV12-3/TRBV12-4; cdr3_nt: TGTGCCAGCAGTTTAGACGCCTTTGCCTACGAGCAGTACTTC; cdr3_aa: CASSLDAFAYEQYF
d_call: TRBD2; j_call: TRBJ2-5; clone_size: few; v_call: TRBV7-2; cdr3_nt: TGTGCCAGCAGCCCGCGGACTAGCGGGGGGGTTCAAGAGACCCAGTACTTC; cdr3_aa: CASSPRTSGGVQETQYF
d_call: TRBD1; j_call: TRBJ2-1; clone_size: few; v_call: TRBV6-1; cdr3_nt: TGTGCCAGCACCGATCACTCGAGACAGGGAGAGTTCTTC; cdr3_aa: CASTDHSRQGEFF
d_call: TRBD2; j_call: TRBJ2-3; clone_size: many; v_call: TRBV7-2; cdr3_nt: TGTGCCAGCAGCTTAGGAATACTAGCGGGGTCGGGGGATACGCAGTATTTT; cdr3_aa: CASSLGILAGSGDTQYF
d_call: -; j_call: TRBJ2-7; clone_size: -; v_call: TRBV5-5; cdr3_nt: TGTGCCAGCAGCTTGGGTGGTGATGAGCAGTACTTC; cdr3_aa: CASSLGGDEQYF
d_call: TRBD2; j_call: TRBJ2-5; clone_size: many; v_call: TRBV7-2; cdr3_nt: TGTGCCAGCAGCCCCCCCGGACTAGCGGGTGGGGGTAAGTACTTC; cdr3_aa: CASSPPGLAGGGKYF
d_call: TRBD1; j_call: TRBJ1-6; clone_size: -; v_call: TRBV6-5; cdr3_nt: TGTGCCAGCAGTTACACTGGCCGGCCAGGGGGTATCTCACCCCTCCACTTT; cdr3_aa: CASSYTGRPGGISPLHF
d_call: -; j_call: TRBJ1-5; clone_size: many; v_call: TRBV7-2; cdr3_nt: TGTGCCAGCAGCTTAGGCAGGAGTAGCAATCAGCCCCAGCATTTT; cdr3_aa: CASSLGRSSNQPQHF
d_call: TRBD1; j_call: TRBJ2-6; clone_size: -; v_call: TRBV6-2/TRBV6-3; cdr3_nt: TGTGCCAGCAGCCGACAGACAGGGTTCTCTGGGGCCAACGTCCTGACTTTC; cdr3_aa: CASSRQTGFSGANVLTF
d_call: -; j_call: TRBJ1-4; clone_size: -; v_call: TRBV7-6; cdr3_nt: TGTGCCAGCAGCTTAGCGTCGATGGGGGGGCGTGAAAAACTGTTTTTT; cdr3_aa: CASSLASMGGREKLFF
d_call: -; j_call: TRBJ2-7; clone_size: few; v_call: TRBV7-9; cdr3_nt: TGTGCCAGCAGCAACTCAGGGGTGCAGTACTTC; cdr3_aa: CASSNSGVQYF
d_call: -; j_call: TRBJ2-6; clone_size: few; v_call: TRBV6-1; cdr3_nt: TGTGCCAGCAGAAGTCAACAGGTCGCTGGGGCCAACGTCCTGACTTTC; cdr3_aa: CASRSQQVAGANVLTF
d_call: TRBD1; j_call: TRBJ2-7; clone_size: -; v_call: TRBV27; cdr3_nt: TGTGCCAGCAGCCCAAGACAGGGGGCCCCCTACGAGCAGTACTTC; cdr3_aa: CASSPRQGAPYEQYF
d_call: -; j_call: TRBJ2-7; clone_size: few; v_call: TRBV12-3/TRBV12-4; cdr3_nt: TGTGCCAGCAGTTCCCCCCGGACAGTCTCCTACGAGCAGTACTTC; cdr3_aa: CASSSPRTVSYEQYF
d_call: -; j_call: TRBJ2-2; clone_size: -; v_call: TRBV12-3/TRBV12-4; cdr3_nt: TGTGCCAGCACCGATTTCAGGAACACCGGGGAGCTGTTTTTT; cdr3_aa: CASTDFRNTGELFF
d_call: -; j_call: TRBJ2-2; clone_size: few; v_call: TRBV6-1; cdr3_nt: TGTGCCAGCAGTGAAGTTTACGGCTCCCCCGGGGAGCTGTTTTTT; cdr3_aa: CASSEVYGSPGELFF
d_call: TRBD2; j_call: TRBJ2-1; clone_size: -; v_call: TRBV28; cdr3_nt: TGTGCCAGCAAGGCGGGGGTTTACAATGAGCAGTTCTTC; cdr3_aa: CASKAGVYNEQFF
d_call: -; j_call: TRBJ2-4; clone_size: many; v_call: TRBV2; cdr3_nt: TGTGCCAGCAGTGAAGAACGCCCTGGTGGGTACTTC; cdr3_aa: CASSEERPGGYF
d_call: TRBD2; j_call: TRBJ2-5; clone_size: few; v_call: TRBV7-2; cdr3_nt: TGTGCCAGCAGCCATCGGACTAGCGGGGGGGAGACCCAGTACTTC; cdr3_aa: CASSHRTSGGETQYF
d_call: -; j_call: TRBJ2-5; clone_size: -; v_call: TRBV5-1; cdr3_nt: TGCGCCAGCAGCTTGGTTGTAGGGCACCAAGAGACCCAGTACTTC; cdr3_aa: CASSLVVGHQETQYF
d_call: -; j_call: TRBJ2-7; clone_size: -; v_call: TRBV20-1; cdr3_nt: TGCAGTGCACCCGATTTGGGAGTCCACGAGCAGTACTTC; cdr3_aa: CSAPDLGVHEQYF
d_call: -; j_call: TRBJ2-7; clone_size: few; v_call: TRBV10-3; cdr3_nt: TGTGCCATCAGTGACCTTTTGGGAGAGGGGGAGTACTTC; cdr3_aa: CAISDLLGEGEYF
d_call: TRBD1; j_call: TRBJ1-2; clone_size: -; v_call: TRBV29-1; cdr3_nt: TGCAGCGCCCTGGACAGGGGAGCTGGCTACACCTTC; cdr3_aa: CSALDRGAGYTF
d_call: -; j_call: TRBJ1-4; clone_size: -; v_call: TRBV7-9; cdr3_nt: TGTGCCAGCCGGAGGTCAACTAATGAAAAACTGTTTTTT; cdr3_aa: CASRRSTNEKLFF
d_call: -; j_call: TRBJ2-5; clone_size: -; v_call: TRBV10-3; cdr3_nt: TGTGCCATCAGGGCAGACGGGGGCGGGTTCGAGACCCAGTACTTC; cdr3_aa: CAIRADGGGFETQYF
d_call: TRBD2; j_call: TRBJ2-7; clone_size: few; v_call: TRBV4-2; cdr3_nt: TGTGCCAGCAGCGGACGGACTAGCGGGCCCTACGAGCAGTACTTC; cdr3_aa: CASSGRTSGPYEQYF
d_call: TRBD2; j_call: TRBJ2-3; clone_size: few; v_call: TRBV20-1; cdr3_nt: TGCAGTGCCACGGAACTAGCGGGAGTGGTGGATACGCAGTATTTT; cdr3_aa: CSATELAGVVDTQYF
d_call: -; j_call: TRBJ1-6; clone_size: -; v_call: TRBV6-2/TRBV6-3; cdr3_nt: TGTGCCAGCAGTGGACCAGGAGGGCAGTCACCCCTCCACTTT; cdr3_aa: CASSGPGGQSPLHF
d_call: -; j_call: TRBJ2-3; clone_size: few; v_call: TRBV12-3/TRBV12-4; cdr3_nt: TGTGCCAGCAGACACCTCTTCACAGATACGCAGTATTTT; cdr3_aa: CASRHLFTDTQYF
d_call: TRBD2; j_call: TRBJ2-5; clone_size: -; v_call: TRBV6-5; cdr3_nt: TGTGCCAGCAGTTACTCGGGCGGGAGGGCCCCGGAGACCCAGTACTTC; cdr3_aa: CASSYSGGRAPETQYF
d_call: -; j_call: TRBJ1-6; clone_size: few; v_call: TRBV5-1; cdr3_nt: TGCGCCAGCAGCTTGGCCGACGCAAATTCACCCCTCCACTTT; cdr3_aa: CASSLADANSPLHF
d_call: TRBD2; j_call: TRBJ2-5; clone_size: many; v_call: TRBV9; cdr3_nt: TGTGCCAGCAGCGTTGGAGGCGGGAGTAAAGGAGAGACCCAGTACTTC; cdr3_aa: CASSVGGGSKGETQYF
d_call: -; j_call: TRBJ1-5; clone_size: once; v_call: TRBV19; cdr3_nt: TGTGCCAGTAGTACCCGGACCAATCAGCCCCAGCATTTT; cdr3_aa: CASSTRTNQPQHF
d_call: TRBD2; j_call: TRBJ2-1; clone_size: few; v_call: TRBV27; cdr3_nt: TGTGCCAGCAGCCGAGCGGGACTAGCGGGCAGTGAGCAGTTCTTC; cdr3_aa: CASSRAGLAGSEQFF
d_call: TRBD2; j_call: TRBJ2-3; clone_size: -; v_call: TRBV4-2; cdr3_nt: TGTGCCAGCAGCCAGGGTTGGGCTAGCGGGAGCACAGATACGCAGTATTTT; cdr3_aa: CASSQGWASGSTDTQYF
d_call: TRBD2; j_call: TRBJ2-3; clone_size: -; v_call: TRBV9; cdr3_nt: TGTGCCAGCAGCGTGTCGGCTAGCGGGAGGGATACGCAGTATTTT; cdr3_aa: CASSVSASGRDTQYF
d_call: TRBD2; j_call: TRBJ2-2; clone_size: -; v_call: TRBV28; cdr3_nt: TGTGCCAGCCAAATTACTAGCGGGGACACCGGGGAGCTGTTTTTT; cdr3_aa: CASQITSGDTGELFF
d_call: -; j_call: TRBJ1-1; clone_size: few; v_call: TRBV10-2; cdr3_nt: TGCGCCAGCTGCCGAGGGGCCCCGATGAACACTGAAGCTTTCTTT; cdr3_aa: CASCRGAPMNTEAFF
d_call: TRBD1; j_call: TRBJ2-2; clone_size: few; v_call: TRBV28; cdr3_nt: TGTGCCAGCAGTTTCCTGACAGGGAGAGGGAACACCGGGGAGCTGTTTTTT; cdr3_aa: CASSFLTGRGNTGELFF
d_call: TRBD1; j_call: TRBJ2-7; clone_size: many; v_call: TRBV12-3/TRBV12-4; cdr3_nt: TGCGCCAGCAGCCTCCGACAGGGGCCCTACGAGCAGTACTTC; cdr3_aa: CASSLRQGPYEQYF
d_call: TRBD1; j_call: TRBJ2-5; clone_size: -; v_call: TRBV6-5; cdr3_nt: TGTGCCAGCAGTTACCTACCGGGACAGGGCTATCAAGAGACCCAGTACTTC; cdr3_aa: CASSYLPGQGYQETQYF
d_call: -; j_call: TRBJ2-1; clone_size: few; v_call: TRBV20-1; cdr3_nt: TGCAGTGCCCCCCTAATGAGCGCGAGCTCCTACAATGAGCAGTTCTTC; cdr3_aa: CSAPLMSASSYNEQFF
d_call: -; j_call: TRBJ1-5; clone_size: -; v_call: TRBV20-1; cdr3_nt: TGCAGTGCTAGCCCCGGCGGGAGTCAGCCCCAGCATTTT; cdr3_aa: CSASPGGSQPQHF
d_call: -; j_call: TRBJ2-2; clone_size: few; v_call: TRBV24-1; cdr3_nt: TGTGCCACCAGTGAACAAAGCGATGCCGGGGAGCTGTTTTTT; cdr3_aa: CATSEQSDAGELFF
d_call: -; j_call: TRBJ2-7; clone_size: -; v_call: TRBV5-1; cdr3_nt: TGCGCCAGCAGGGATGGCAGCCTCTACGAGCAGTACTTC; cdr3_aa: CASRDGSLYEQYF
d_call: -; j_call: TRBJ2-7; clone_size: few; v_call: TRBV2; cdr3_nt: TGTGCCAGCAGCGACCTAGTGGAGGCCACCTACGAGCAGTACTTC; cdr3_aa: CASSDLVEATYEQYF
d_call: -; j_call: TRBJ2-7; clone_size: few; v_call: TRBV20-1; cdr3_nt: TGCAGTGCTAGTCGATGGAAAGCCGAGCAGTACTTC; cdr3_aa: CSASRWKAEQYF
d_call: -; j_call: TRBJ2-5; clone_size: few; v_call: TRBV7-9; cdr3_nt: TGTGCCAGCAGCTTAGTCGGCCGCCAAGAGACCCAGTACTTC; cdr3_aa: CASSLVGRQETQYF
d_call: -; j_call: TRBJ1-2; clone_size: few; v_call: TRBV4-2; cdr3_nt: TGTGCCAGCAGCCAAGTAGGACAGTTTTATGGCTACACCTTC; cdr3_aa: CASSQVGQFYGYTF
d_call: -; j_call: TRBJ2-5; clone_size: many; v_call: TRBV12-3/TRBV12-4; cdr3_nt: TGTGCCAGCAGTTTTGGGGAGACCCAGTACTTC; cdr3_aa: CASSFGETQYF
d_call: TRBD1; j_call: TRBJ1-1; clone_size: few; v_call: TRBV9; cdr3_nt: TGTGCCAGCAGCGCGTCCGGGACAGTGAACACTGAAGCTTTCTTT; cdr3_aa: CASSASGTVNTEAFF